This T cell receptor beta chain derives from a study of post-analysis software for immune sequencing data. This clonotype has a count of ten or more. Antigen: not known. Prepared libraries of TCR beta cDNA carried unique molecular identifiers. TCRdb ran MiXCR on the PCR reads and lists one entry per CDR3 protein. The table records approximately 250,000 distinct CDR3 sequences, around 34% of them present only once. This CDR3 has 15 amino acids. After removal of 4 bases from V and 13 bases from J, the junction contained 11 bases not matched to a gene. Germline lookup yields CDR1 SGHTA and CDR2 FQGNSA. The study's findings and limits: Five or six TRBV segments, TRBV5-6, TRBV5-1 and TRBV20-1 among them, were found more frequent in patients than controls.

V and J are TRBV7-2 and TRBJ2-6; 9 bases line up with TRBD1. Sequenced sample: blood. The sequence derives from a girl aged 10 to 17 with multiple sclerosis. The CDR3 loop is CASSSRRDRVNVLTF. The CDR3 region has the DNA TGTGCCAGCAGCTCCCGCCGGGACAGGGTAAATGTCCTGACTTTC.